Each of the 24 T cell receptor beta chains below was sequenced from the same sample in a study of blood T cell repertoires in COVID-19. Some clones are missing from TCRdb's copy, which holds only in-frame ones; the method was immunoSEQ multiplex PCR. The repertoire holds 60,000 or so clones, with 82% as singletons. Sequencing input: peripheral blood. The receptors were sampled from a man aged 55 to 70 with acute or convalescent COVID-19.

This clone has only a few counts. The chain joins TRBV5-6 to TRBJ2-5, with D tentatively TRBD2 (6 bases). Trimming stripped 1 base from V and 7 bases from J, with 17 bases between. CDR1 and CDR2 from the germline V gene are SGHDT and YYEEEE. This CDR3 is 15 amino acids long. The CDR3 nucleotides read TGTGCCAGCAGCTTGCGGCAGGCCGGGGGATGGACCCAGTACTTC. Amino acids: CASSLRQAGGWTQYF.

V gene TRBV2 combines with J gene TRBJ1-4, with TRBD1 matching 7 bases. The trim removed 5 bases at V and 6 bases at J, leaving 18 bases unmatched. The germline gives CDR1 SNHLY, CDR2 FYNNEI. The CDR3 covers 18 residues. The CDR3 sequence is CASSRLLIGAGGDEKLFF. The CDR3 DNA sequence: TGTGCCAGCAGTAGACTACTCATCGGAGCAGGGGGAGATGAAAAACTGTTTTTT. The full variable domain, in which reference TRBV2 and TRBJ1-4 provide the parts outside the CDR3, is EPEVTQTPSHQVTQMGQEVILRCVPISNHLYFYWYRQILGQKVEFLVSFYNNEISEKSEIFDDQFSVERPDGSNFTLKIRSTKLEDSAMYFCASSRLLIGAGGDEKLFFGSGTQLSVL.

The rearrangement joins TRBV10-3 to TRBJ1-2; no clear D gene. The germline CDR1 and CDR2 sequences are ENHRY and SYGVKD. The CDR3 is 14 amino acids. V lost 2 bases, J lost 3 bases, and 10 bases lay in between. The chain's CDR3 is CAISEHGEDYGYTF. The DNA of the CDR3 is TGTGCCATCAGTGAGCACGGAGAGGACTATGGCTACACCTTC.

The chain carries TRBV5-6 and TRBJ1-5, with 8 bases fitting TRBD1. V lost 7 bases, J lost 4 bases, and 13 bases stayed unmatched. The CDR3 covers 16 residues. CDR1 SGHDT and CDR2 YYEEEE come from the germline V gene. Here the CDR3 DNA reads TGTGCCAGCTCCCCAAGCAGGGGGCTTCCGAATCAGCCCCAGCATTTT. Translated, it gives CASSPSRGLPNQPQHF.

The CDR3 is CASSFAGPWVSGYTF. The CDR3 DNA is TGCGCCAGCAGCTTCGCGGGTCCTTGGGTCTCTGGCTACACCTTC. The rearrangement uses TRBV5-1 and TRBJ1-2, with D unclear. Germline V lookup: CDR1 SGHRS, CDR2 YFSETQ. There are 15 residues in the CDR3. V lost 2 bases to trimming and J lost 7 bases, with 18 bases between them.

The V gene is TRBV7-9, the J gene TRBJ2-1; 13 nucleotides align to TRBD2. V lost 5 bases to trimming and J lost 5 bases; unmatched junction nucleotides: 6. The CDR3 consists of 16 residues. The germline V gene has CDR1 SEHNR and CDR2 FQNEAQ (reference sequence). CDR3 protein: CASSLGTSGVHNEQFF. The CDR3 bases are TGTGCCAGCAGCCTAGGGACTAGCGGGGTCCACAATGAGCAGTTCTTC.

The chain joins TRBV10-3 to TRBJ2-7; 8 bases map to TRBD1. CDR3 length: 13 residues. The V segment lost 10 bases and the J segment 4 bases; nucleotides outside the gene matches: 9. Per germline, CDR1 ENHRY and CDR2 SYGVKD. The CDR3 is CASQDRDGYEQYF. In DNA form, the CDR3 reads TGTGCCAGCCAGGACAGGGATGGATACGAGCAGTACTTC.

This chain connects TRBV11-2 to TRBJ2-7, with 7 bases that match TRBD1. V lost 1 base to trimming and J lost 3 bases; unmatched junction nucleotides: 9. The germline V gene has CDR1 SGHAT and CDR2 FQNNGV. The CDR3 spans 16 residues. CDR3 nucleotide sequence: TGTGCCAGCAGCTTAGGACGAAGGGGACAGAACTACGAGCAGTACTTC. This codes for CASSLGRRGQNYEQYF.

This clone came up a few times. The J gene is TRBJ1-1, the V gene TRBV30, with TRBD1 matching 8 bases. From germline, CDR1 is GTSNPN and CDR2 SVGIG (reference sequence). This CDR3 region has 12 residues. With V trimmed by 5 bases and J by 3 bases, 2 bases remained unmatched. CDR3 residues: CAWHRGDTEAFF. DNA for the CDR3: TGTGCCTGGCACAGGGGGGACACTGAAGCTTTCTTT.

The chain is built from TRBV4-1 and TRBJ2-1; possibly TRBD1 for D (5 bases). The CDR3 is 14 residues long. Germline V lookup: CDR1 MGHRA, CDR2 YSYEKL. V lost 4 bases to trimming and J lost 8 bases, with 15 bases between them. The CDR3 coding sequence is TGCGCCAGCAGCCCGGCATCTCAGGGATATGAGCAGTTCTTC. It encodes CASSPASQGYEQFF.

This clone was picked up a small number of times. This chain joins TRBV18 and TRBJ2-7; weak D call: TRBD1 (5 bases). V was cut by 4 bases and J by 5 bases, with 6 bases left in between. Germline CDR1 and CDR2: KGHSH and LQKENI. The CDR3 runs 11 residues. In nucleotides, the CDR3 is TGTGCCAGCTCACAGGGGAACGAGCAGTACTTC. This sequence encodes CASSQGNEQYF.

The V gene is TRBV19, the J gene TRBJ2-2, with D possibly TRBD2 on 5 matching bases. The CDR3 contains 15 residues. Germline loops: CDR1 LNHDA, CDR2 SQIVND (reference sequence). V shed 3 bases and J shed 1 base, with 9 bases lying between them. CDR3 region: CASSMRVENTGELFF. CDR3 DNA sequence: TGTGCCAGTAGTATGCGGGTGGAGAACACCGGGGAGCTGTTTTTT.

This clone was recorded once. CDR3: CASSQPGENTIYF. CDR3 sequence (DNA): TGCGCCAGCAGCCAACCAGGGGAAAACACCATATATTTT. The J gene is TRBJ1-3, the V gene TRBV4-1, with D perhaps matching TRBD1 (6 bases). The CDR3 is made up of 13 amino acids. V lost 2 bases and J 6 bases, leaving 8 bases between the germline ends. Germline V gene lookup returns CDR1 MGHRA and CDR2 YSYEKL.

The chain employs TRBV27 and TRBJ2-2; maybe TRBD2 (5 bases). The CDR3 is made up of 15 amino acids. Looked up from germline, CDR1 is MNHEY and CDR2 is SMNVEV (reference sequence). Trimming stripped 6 bases from V and 6 bases from J, with 17 bases between. CDR3 amino acids: CASRVGPRGPGELFF. For the CDR3, the DNA is TGTGCCAGCAGAGTCGGGCCTCGGGGTCCCGGGGAGCTGTTTTTT.

The rearrangement links TRBV7-9 to TRBJ2-3; D is possibly TRBD2 (5 bases). The germline CDR1 and CDR2 sequences are SEHNR and FQNEAQ (reference sequence). There are 12 residues in the CDR3. V was pared by 0 bases and J by 15 bases, with 13 bases between. The CDR3 loop reads CASSLAVDRGYF. In nucleotides, the CDR3 is TGTGCCAGCAGCTTAGCGGTGGATCGGGGATATTTT. Looking up the rest from reference TRBV7-9 and TRBJ2-3 gives the full variable domain: DTGVSQNPRHKITKRGQNVTFRCDPISEHNRLYWYRQTLGQGPEFLTYFQNEAQLEKSRLLSDRFSAERPKGSFSTLEIQRTEQGDSAMYLCASSLAVDRGYFGPGTRLTVL.

This rearrangement joins TRBV10-2 to TRBJ2-1, with 8 bases identical to TRBD1. The CDR3 has 12 residues. Germline V lookup: CDR1 WSHSY, CDR2 SAAADI. V lost 10 bases and J lost 10; bases outside the gene matches: 9. The CDR3 nucleotides read TGCGCCATTCAGACAGGGGTTGGGGAGCAGTTCTTC. It translates to CAIQTGVGEQFF.

V is TRBV29-1 and J is TRBJ2-3, with D possibly being TRBD2 (6 bases). Germline loops: CDR1 SQVTM, CDR2 ANQGSEA. CDR3 size: 16 residues. The V gene lost 3 bases and the J gene lost 0 bases, with 16 bases spanning the gap. CDR3 DNA sequence: TGCAGCGTTGACAGGAGGGGAACCACTAGCACAGATACGCAGTATTTT. It specifies CSVDRRGTTSTDTQYF.

The CDR3 sequence: CASSPTGDQPQHF. The CDR3 DNA follows: TGTGCCAGTAGCCCAACAGGGGATCAGCCCCAGCATTTT. J is TRBJ1-5 and V is TRBV19; 7 bases match TRBD1. The junction had 4 bases not matched to a gene; V was cut back by 6 bases and J by 5 bases. Germline V lookup: CDR1 LNHDA, CDR2 SQIVND (reference sequence). CDR3 length: 13 residues.

V gene TRBV10-3 combines with J gene TRBJ2-7, with 12 bases aligning to TRBD1. Trimming removed 2 bases from V and 0 bases from J; junction bases left unmatched: 2. There are 16 residues in the CDR3. Germline V gives CDR1 ENHRY, CDR2 SYGVKD. CDR3: CAISEGTGGLSYEQYF. DNA for the CDR3: TGTGCCATCAGTGAGGGGACAGGGGGCCTCTCCTACGAGCAGTACTTC.

The chain links TRBV9 to TRBJ1-2; D remains unclear. Germline V lookup: CDR1 SGDLS, CDR2 YYNGEE. Trimming left V 0 bases short and J 4 bases short, with 7 bases between. CDR3 size: 13 residues. The CDR3 DNA follows: TGTGCCAGCAGCGTAGCCGTTTCCTATGGCTACACCTTC. Translation gives CASSVAVSYGYTF.

The rearrangement links TRBV5-1 to TRBJ1-1, with D tentatively TRBD1 (6 bases). V lost 3 bases and J 5 bases, leaving 8 bases between the germline ends. Germline CDR1 reads SGHRS; CDR2 reads YFSETQ. This CDR3 is built from 12 residues. Here the CDR3 DNA reads TGCGCCAGCAGCTACGGACAGACTGAAGCTTTCTTT. This translates into CASSYGQTEAFF.

J is TRBJ2-3 and V is TRBV19; D is possibly TRBD2 (7 bases). Trimming stripped 3 bases from V and 5 bases from J, with 15 bases between. The CDR3 length is 15 residues. From germline, CDR1 is LNHDA and CDR2 SQIVND (reference sequence). CDR3 DNA: TGTGCCAGTAGTATGTGGGGGGGGCCTCAAGATACGCAGTATTTT. It yields the protein CASSMWGGPQDTQYF.

The chain recombines TRBV20-1 with TRBJ1-1, with D unclear. Between the trimmed V and J ends, which lost 5 bases and 5 bases, there was a span of 6 bases. The V gene's germline CDR1 is DFQATT and CDR2 SNEGSKA (reference sequence). The length of the CDR3 is 10 residues. Here the CDR3 DNA reads TGCAGTGCTCTTTCGACTGAAGCTTTCTTT. Its translation is CSALSTEAFF.

The chain combines TRBV19 with TRBJ1-2, with unresolved D. Germline loops: CDR1 LNHDA, CDR2 SQIVND (reference sequence). V was clipped by 4 bases and J by 6 bases, with 15 bases between them. CDR3 size: 14 residues. The CDR3 nucleotides are TGTGCCAGTAGTAAACTAAGGGAGAGCGATGGCTACACCTTC. It translates to CASSKLRESDGYTF.